Listed below are T cell receptor beta chains from one sample, sequenced in a study of cytomegalovirus exposure and HLA in healthy donors. This table comes from immunoSEQ multiplex PCR, and its TCRdb copy is limited to in-frame clones, with some not included. The table has roughly 120,000 clones, roughly 85% seen once; the top ten hold over 20%. Sequenced sample: PBMCs. These receptors were taken from a man aged 25 to 40 in good health and CMV-seropositive. Both conserved end residues are part of each CDR3. D genes are given only for firm matches. Expanded clones are given a class, and other clones once, few, many or no size at all.

clone_size | j_call | v_call | d_call | cdr3_nt | cdr3_aa
- | TRBJ1-5 | TRBV6-5 | - | TGTGCCAGCAGGCAGGGAAGGGGTCAGCCCCAGCATTTT | CASRQGRGQPQHF
- | TRBJ2-7 | TRBV5-1 | - | TGCGCCAGCCGATGGGATATACAGGGAACCTACGAGCAGTACTTC | CASRWDIQGTYEQYF
- | TRBJ1-3 | TRBV5-4 | TRBD1 | TGTGCCAGCAGCTCTGACGACAGGGCGGAAGGAAACACCATATATTTT | CASSSDDRAEGNTIYF
few | TRBJ2-1 | TRBV25-1 | - | TGTGCCAGCAGTTGGGGTCAACGGGGCAATGAGCAGTTCTTC | CASSWGQRGNEQFF
- | TRBJ2-1 | TRBV5-6 | - | TGTGCCAGCAGCTTCTCCGACAGGAGCGAGCAGTTCTTC | CASSFSDRSEQFF
- | TRBJ2-7 | TRBV28 | TRBD1 | TGTGCCAGCAGTTCCCTAGGGGTGCAGGGGGCAAACGAGCAGTACTTC | CASSSLGVQGANEQYF
- | TRBJ1-5 | TRBV6-1 | - | TGTGCCAGCAGTGAGCCAGTAACAGGGTATCAGCCCCAGCATTTT | CASSEPVTGYQPQHF
- | TRBJ1-6 | TRBV18 | TRBD1 | TGTGCCAGCCGGGACAGCTATAATTCACCCCTCCACTTT | CASRDSYNSPLHF
few | TRBJ2-1 | TRBV2 | TRBD2 | TGTGCCAGCAGTCGGACTAGCGGGGCCTTTAATGAGCAGTTCTTC | CASSRTSGAFNEQFF
few | TRBJ2-7 | TRBV2 | TRBD2 | TGTGCCACTGCGGGGGGGGAGACAGGGCATAACGAGCAGTACTTC | CATAGGETGHNEQYF
few | TRBJ2-3 | TRBV27 | TRBD1 | TGTGCCAGCACTCTCATCTTTAACAGGGGTGATACGCAGTATTTT | CASTLIFNRGDTQYF
- | TRBJ1-2 | TRBV5-1 | - | TGCGCCAGCAGCTTGGGCCACAGTGATGGCTACACCTTC | CASSLGHSDGYTF
once | TRBJ2-7 | TRBV6-5 | - | TGTGCCAGCAATCTGCGGGGCGCTAACGACGAGCAGTACTTC | CASNLRGANDEQYF
- | TRBJ2-5 | TRBV13 | - | TGTGCCAGCAGCTCGGGACTTTCGGAGACCCAGTACTTC | CASSSGLSETQYF
- | TRBJ2-5 | TRBV29-1 | - | TGCAGCGTGACGACAGATTTGTACCAAGAGACCCAGTACTTC | CSVTTDLYQETQYF
few | TRBJ2-1 | TRBV2 | - | TGTGCCAGCAGTCAAACAGGCGTAAATGAGCAGTTCTTC | CASSQTGVNEQFF
- | TRBJ1-2 | TRBV10-2 | - | TGCGCCAGCAGTGAGTCGTGGCAAAACTATGGCTACACCTTC | CASSESWQNYGYTF
- | TRBJ2-1 | TRBV5-1 | - | TGCGCCAGCTTCAGAGGAGGGGGCGGTCTAATAGGTGGTGAGCAGTTCTTC | CASFRGGGGLIGGEQFF
- | TRBJ2-5 | TRBV9 | TRBD2 | TGTGCCAGCAGCCTCGGGGGGACGTGGGAAGAGACCCAGTACTTC | CASSLGGTWEETQYF
- | TRBJ1-2 | TRBV5-1 | TRBD1 | TGCGCCAGCAGTTACGACAGGGATGGCTACACCTTC | CASSYDRDGYTF
- | TRBJ1-4 | TRBV5-1 | - | TGCGCCAGCAGCTTGTCCCTGGGGGCTCGGGGAAAACTGTTTTTT | CASSLSLGARGKLFF
- | TRBJ1-1 | TRBV30 | - | TGTGCCTGGGGGGCACAGAACACTGAAGCTTTCTTT | CAWGAQNTEAFF
- | TRBJ2-3 | TRBV10-2 | TRBD2 | TGCGCCAGCAGCTTAGCGGGGGCAGATACGCAGTATTTT | CASSLAGADTQYF
once | TRBJ2-1 | TRBV9 | - | TGTGCCAGCAGCGTTGCAGGGCTCTACAATGAGCAGTTCTTC | CASSVAGLYNEQFF
- | TRBJ1-2 | TRBV2 | - | TGTGCCAGCAGCTCCTACCGGGCGACAGGCTATGGCTACACCTTC | CASSSYRATGYGYTF
- | TRBJ1-3 | TRBV6-1 | - | TGTGCCAGCAGTGAAGCAGCCGGTTCTTTTAACACCATATATTTT | CASSEAAGSFNTIYF
few | TRBJ2-5 | TRBV6-4 | - | TGTGCCAGCAGCATGACAAGCGGAGGGGGCGCAGAGACCCAGTACTTC | CASSMTSGGGAETQYF